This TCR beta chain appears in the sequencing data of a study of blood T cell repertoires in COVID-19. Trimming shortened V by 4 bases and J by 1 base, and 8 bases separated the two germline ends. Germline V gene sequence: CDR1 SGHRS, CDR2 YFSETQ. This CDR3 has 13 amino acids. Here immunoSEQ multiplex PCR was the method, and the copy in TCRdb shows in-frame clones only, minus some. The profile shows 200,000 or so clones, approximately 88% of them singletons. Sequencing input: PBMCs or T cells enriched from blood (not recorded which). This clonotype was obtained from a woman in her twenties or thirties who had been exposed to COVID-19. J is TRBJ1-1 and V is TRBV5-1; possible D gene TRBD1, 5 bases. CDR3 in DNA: TGCGCCAGCAGCGAAACAGGGAACACTGAAGCTTTCTTT. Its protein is CASSETGNTEAFF. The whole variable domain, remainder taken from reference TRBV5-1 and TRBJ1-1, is KAGVTQTPRYLIKTRGQQVTLSCSPISGHRSVSWYQQTPGQGLQFLFEYFSETQRNKGNFPGRFSGRQFSNSRSEMNVSTLELGDSALYLCASSETGNTEAFFGQGTRLTVV.